The 30 T cell receptor beta chains below come from one sample, sequenced in a study of blood T cell repertoires in COVID-19. TCRdb's table, derived via immunoSEQ multiplex PCR, lists solely in-frame clones and lacks some. In the table there are some 78,000 clones, 80% to 90% of which are singletons. The specimen was peripheral blood. These receptors all stem from a middle-aged man with active or convalescent COVID-19.

V and J are TRBV7-9 and TRBJ2-7; TRBD2 matches at 7 bases. Germline V gene sequence: CDR1 SEHNR, CDR2 FQNEAQ (reference sequence). CDR3 length equals 15 residues. The ends lost 4 bases at V and 8 bases at J; junction bases unmatched: 14. This CDR3 is CASSSLGGGSQKQYF. In DNA form, the CDR3 reads TGTGCCAGCAGCTCACTGGGGGGAGGGAGTCAAAAGCAGTACTTC.

The genes are TRBV11-2 and TRBJ2-5, with D maybe TRBD1 (7 bases). The CDR3 has 16 amino acids. Germline V gene data show CDR1 as SGHAT and CDR2 as FQNNGV. The ends were cut back, 5 bases at V and 8 bases at J, with 24 bases in the middle. In nucleotides, the CDR3 is TGTGCCAGCAGCCTCAGGGGGGACGCCCGCTTTGATACCCAGTACTTC. The encoded protein is CASSLRGDARFDTQYF.

J is TRBJ1-2 and V is TRBV2; 11 bases match TRBD1. CDR3 length: 15 amino acids. Germline CDR1 reads SNHLY; CDR2 reads FYNNEI. The V gene end was trimmed by 6 bases and the J gene end by 7 bases; junction bases not matched to a gene: 10. The CDR3 DNA sequence: TGTGCCAGCAGCGGGCCGGGACAGGGGGTTGTTGGCTACACCTTC. Its protein is CASSGPGQGVVGYTF.

The chain joins TRBV9 to TRBJ2-7; the match to TRBD2 covers 7 bases. V lost 1 base to trimming and J lost 0 bases; unmatched junction nucleotides: 4. Germline V gene sequence: CDR1 SGDLS, CDR2 YYNGEE. There are 15 residues in the CDR3. This CDR3 reads CASSVQSGTSYEQYF. The DNA for the CDR3 is TGTGCCAGCAGCGTACAGAGCGGGACCTCCTACGAGCAGTACTTC. Complete variable domain (other parts from reference TRBV9 and TRBJ2-7): DSGVTQTPKHLITATGQRVTLRCSPRSGDLSVYWYQQSLDQGLQFLIQYYNGEERAKGNILERFSAQQFPDLHSELNLSSLELGDSALYFCASSVQSGTSYEQYFGPGTRLTVT.

This clone was counted a single time. CDR3: CASSWDISYNEQFF. Written as DNA, the CDR3 is TGTGCCAGCAGCTGGGACATCTCCTACAATGAGCAGTTCTTC. The chain combines TRBV7-6 with TRBJ2-1, with a weak D call TRBD1 (6 bases). CDR3 length: 14 amino acids. V shed 4 bases and J shed 0 bases, with 7 bases lying between them. CDR1 and CDR2 (germline): SGHVS, FNYEAQ.

The genes are TRBV3-1 (or the pseudogene TRBV3-2) and TRBJ1-3, with 8 bases lining up with TRBD1. Trimming at V came to 4 bases and at J to 4 bases, leaving 9 bases not matched to a gene. The CDR3 is 16 residues long. CDR1 LGHDT and CDR2 YNNKEL come from the germline V gene (reference sequence). The CDR3 protein is CASSLRTGRSGNTIYF. In nucleotides, the CDR3 is TGTGCCAGCAGCCTCCGGACAGGGAGGTCGGGAAACACCATATATTTT.

The V call is TRBV6-5, the J call TRBJ1-4; 7 bases are a match to TRBD1. Trimming cost V 6 bases and J 8 bases; bases outside gene matches: 12. Germline CDR1 and CDR2: MNHEY and SVGAGI. This CDR3 region has 15 residues. CDR3 region: CASSRSGQEREKLFF. The CDR3 DNA reads TGTGCCAGCAGCCGGAGCGGACAGGAAAGAGAAAAACTGTTTTTT.

The CDR3 region has the DNA TGTGCCATCAGCGCATATAGCCTAGCGGGAGTGGCTAATAGGGACAATGAGCAGTTCTTC. It codes for CAISAYSLAGVANRDNEQFF. The chain couples TRBV10-3 to TRBJ2-1, with TRBD2 matching 10 bases. Germline V lookup: CDR1 ENHRY, CDR2 SYGVKD. Trimming took 6 bases from V and 5 from J; bases not matched to a gene: 22. The CDR3 covers 20 residues.

The CDR3, as DNA: TGCAGCGTCAAACCGACGGGGGGGCGACACGAGCAGTACTTC. Translation gives CSVKPTGGRHEQYF. The chain recombines TRBV29-1 with TRBJ2-7, with TRBD2 identical over 8 bases. Germline V CDR1 and CDR2: SQVTM, ANQGSEA. J gave up 5 bases and V 6 bases, and 12 bases lay outside the gene matches. This CDR3 comprises 14 residues.

This chain joins TRBV6-5 and TRBJ2-7, with 7 positions matching TRBD1. CDR1 is MNHEY and CDR2 is SVGAGI in the germline V gene. Trimming at V came to 6 bases and at J to 2 bases, leaving 4 bases not matched to a gene. CDR3 length: 13 residues. The CDR3 loop is CASSRQGTYEQYF. In nucleotides, the CDR3 is TGTGCCAGCAGCCGACAGGGCACCTACGAGCAGTACTTC.

The chain employs TRBV12-5 and TRBJ1-5; D might be TRBD1 (5 bases). V was trimmed by 1 base and J by 1 base, leaving 8 bases between them. The CDR3 is made up of 15 amino acids. The germline CDR1 and CDR2 sequences are LGHNT and FRNRAP. CDR3 residues: CASGLEQGSNQPQHF. CDR3 nucleotides: TGTGCTAGTGGTTTGGAGCAGGGCAGCAATCAGCCCCAGCATTTT. Drawing the rest from reference TRBV12-5 and TRBJ1-5, the complete variable domain is DARVTQTPRHKVTEMGQEVTMRCQPILGHNTVFWYRQTMMQGLELLAYFRNRAPLDDSGMPKDRFSAEMPDATLATLKIQPSEPRDSAVYFCASGLEQGSNQPQHFGDGTRLSIL.

The chain employs TRBV2 and TRBJ1-4, with D unresolved. The V and J ends lost 2 bases and 5 bases respectively, with 9 bases between them. Germline lookup yields CDR1 SNHLY and CDR2 FYNNEI. This CDR3 region has 14 residues. The CDR3 spells CASSELHYNEKLFF. The CDR3 region has the DNA TGTGCCAGCAGTGAATTACATTACAATGAAAAACTGTTTTTT.

The rearrangement links TRBV5-1 to TRBJ2-5; the D is unclear. V lost 4 bases and J 2 bases, leaving 12 bases between the germline ends. In germline, CDR1 is SGHRS, CDR2 YFSETQ. The CDR3 contains 14 residues. In nucleotides, the CDR3 is TGCGCCAGCAGCCCGCTGCAGGCGCAAGAGACCCAGTACTTC. As protein: CASSPLQAQETQYF.

This clone showed up just once. The chain has TRBV7-2 and TRBJ1-4; 12 bases are shared with TRBD1. CDR3 length: 17 residues. The germline V gene encodes CDR1 SGHTA and CDR2 FQGNSA. J was trimmed by 8 bases and V by 1 base; bases with no gene match: 8. In nucleotides, the CDR3 is TGTGCCAGCAGCTTAGTTGCCCCGGGACAGGGGGCGGAAAAACTGTTTTTT. Translation: CASSLVAPGQGAEKLFF.

As DNA, the CDR3 is TGTGCCAGCAGCGTGACTAGCGGCCGTAACAATGAGCAGTTCTTC. Protein: CASSVTSGRNNEQFF. This chain uses TRBV5-4 with TRBJ2-1; 9 positions match TRBD2. This CDR3 comprises 15 residues. CDR1 and CDR2 (germline): SGHNT, YYREEE (reference sequence). Trimming removed 4 bases from V and 5 bases from J; junction bases left unmatched: 7.

The chain carries TRBV10-3 and TRBJ2-5; 13 nucleotides line up with TRBD2. V trimming: 4 bases; J trimming: 5 bases; junction bases outside the gene matches: 4. The CDR3 loop spans 15 amino acids. Germline lookup yields CDR1 ENHRY and CDR2 SYGVKD. CDR3 coding DNA: TGTGCCATCAGTGGGACTAGCGGGAGTTTGGAGACCCAGTACTTC. This sequence encodes CAISGTSGSLETQYF.

This rearrangement joins TRBV9 to TRBJ1-1, with D hard to call. The germline gives CDR1 SGDLS, CDR2 YYNGEE. Trimming took 0 bases from V and 8 from J, leaving 8 bases between them. The CDR3 is made up of 12 amino acids. CDR3 DNA sequence: TGTGCCAGCAGCGTAGGGGCAGGCGAAGCTTTCTTT. This codes for CASSVGAGEAFF.

This clone occurred once. As DNA, the CDR3 is TGTGCCAGCAGGTGGGAGGGGTTGATCTATGAGCAGTTCTTC. As protein: CASRWEGLIYEQFF. The rearrangement links TRBV6-5 to TRBJ2-1, with TRBD2 identical over 7 bases. The CDR3 runs to 14 residues. V shed 6 bases and J 8 bases; nucleotides not matched to a gene: 10. Per the germline V gene, CDR1 is MNHEY and CDR2 is SVGAGI.

This clone has only one observation. This chain joins TRBV5-4 and TRBJ2-3, with TRBD2 as a possible D gene (5 bases). The germline V gene encodes CDR1 SGHNT and CDR2 YYREEE (reference sequence). V shed 0 bases and J shed 3 bases, with 11 bases lying between them. The CDR3 consists of 15 residues. The CDR3 reads CASSLVSGRTDTQYF. The DNA of the CDR3 is TGTGCCAGCAGCTTGGTGTCGGGGAGAACAGATACGCAGTATTTT.

The V gene is TRBV5-1, the J gene TRBJ2-3, with TRBD1 matching 10 bases. The germline CDR1 and CDR2 sequences are SGHRS and YFSETQ. J lost 6 bases, V lost 4 bases, and 2 bases had no gene match. The CDR3 contains 13 residues. This CDR3 is CASSRDRGDTQYF. In DNA, the CDR3 is TGCGCCAGCAGCCGGGACAGGGGTGATACGCAGTATTTT.

The chain joins TRBV30 to TRBJ1-2; a weak D match, TRBD1 (5 bases). The germline V and J ends were trimmed by 4 bases and 3 bases, with 12 bases remaining between them. This CDR3 has 13 residues. Germline-derived CDR1 and CDR2 are GTSNPN and SVGIG (reference sequence). The CDR3 reads CAWNPGGDYGYTF. DNA for the CDR3: TGTGCCTGGAACCCGGGGGGAGACTATGGCTACACCTTC.

The rearrangement links TRBV5-1 to TRBJ2-2; 7 bases align to TRBD1. Germline CDR1 is SGHRS and CDR2 is YFSETQ. This CDR3 contains 15 residues. Trimming took 1 base from V and 5 from J; bases not matched to a gene: 5. The CDR3 region has the DNA TGCGCCAGCAGCTTGAAAGGGGGCTTAACCGGGGAGCTGTTTTTT. This sequence encodes CASSLKGGLTGELFF.

This chain uses TRBV11-2 with TRBJ2-5; 8 nucleotides align to TRBD1. Germline V gene sequence: CDR1 SGHAT, CDR2 FQNNGV. V lost 0 bases and J lost 4; bases outside the gene matches: 1. This CDR3 has 14 residues. Here the CDR3 reads CASSLDRGRETQYF. For the CDR3, the DNA is TGTGCCAGCAGCTTAGACAGGGGGCGAGAGACCCAGTACTTC.

This chain links TRBV12-3 or TRBV12-4 with TRBJ1-4; TRBD1 might be the D (5 bases). The CDR3 contains 13 residues. Between the trimmed V and J ends, which lost 6 bases and 4 bases, there was a span of 9 bases. The CDR3 region has the DNA TGTGCCAGCAGGGACACCTTTAATGAAAAACTGTTTTTT. It codes for CASRDTFNEKLFF.

The chain carries TRBV6-2 or TRBV6-3 and TRBJ1-5, with 9 bases lining up with TRBD1. The CDR3 has 16 residues. After removal of 5 bases from V and 7 bases from J, the junction contained 12 bases not matched to a gene. Looked up from germline, CDR1 is MNHEY and CDR2 is SVGEGT. CDR3 nucleotide sequence: TGTGCCAGCAGTCCCCGTTGGGGACAGGGTGAGCAGCCCCAGCATTTT. This encodes CASSPRWGQGEQPQHF.

The chain is built from TRBV5-1 and TRBJ1-1; D not certain. The germline V gene encodes CDR1 SGHRS and CDR2 YFSETQ. This CDR3 region has 13 residues. V lost 4 bases and J lost 1, with 8 bases in between. CDR3 sequence (DNA): TGCGCCAGCAGCATAGCACGGAACACTGAAGCTTTCTTT. Residues: CASSIARNTEAFF. Drawing the rest from reference TRBV5-1 and TRBJ1-1, the complete variable domain is KAGVTQTPRYLIKTRGQQVTLSCSPISGHRSVSWYQQTPGQGLQFLFEYFSETQRNKGNFPGRFSGRQFSNSRSEMNVSTLELGDSALYLCASSIARNTEAFFGQGTRLTVV.

The chain joins TRBV4-1 to TRBJ2-7; 7 bases are a match to TRBD1. Germline V gives CDR1 MGHRA, CDR2 YSYEKL. The CDR3 has 15 residues. V lost 4 bases, J lost 2 bases, and 8 bases stayed unmatched. The CDR3 nucleotides read TGCGCCAGCAGCCCCCGAGACAGGGCTCCCTACGAGCAGTACTTC. Translating it yields CASSPRDRAPYEQYF.

This chain joins TRBV10-3 and TRBJ2-7; the match to TRBD2 covers 11 bases. J lost 4 bases, V lost 4 bases, and 9 bases had no gene match. Germline values: CDR1 ENHRY, CDR2 SYGVKD. CDR3 length: 16 amino acids. CDR3 sequence: CAISGPSGRRRYEQYF. The CDR3 DNA is TGTGCCATCAGTGGCCCTAGCGGGAGGAGAAGGTACGAGCAGTACTTC.

This chain uses TRBV7-2 with TRBJ2-2; D gene unclear. V lost 2 bases and J 0 bases, leaving 7 bases between the germline ends. The CDR3 spans 15 residues. The germline V gene encodes CDR1 SGHTA and CDR2 FQGNSA. The CDR3 coding sequence is TGTGCCAGCAGCTTAAAACCAGCGAACACCGGGGAGCTGTTTTTT. Its protein product is CASSLKPANTGELFF.

V usage is TRBV6-2 or TRBV6-3 and J usage is TRBJ1-6; D not certain. The CDR3 spans 17 residues. Per the germline V gene, CDR1 is MNHEY and CDR2 is SVGEGT. Trimming removed 6 bases from V and 7 bases from J, with 22 bases in between. The chain's CDR3 is CASSPGTTGFKNSPLHF. The DNA of the CDR3 is TGTGCCAGCAGCCCAGGCACAACGGGGTTCAAGAATTCACCCCTCCACTTT.